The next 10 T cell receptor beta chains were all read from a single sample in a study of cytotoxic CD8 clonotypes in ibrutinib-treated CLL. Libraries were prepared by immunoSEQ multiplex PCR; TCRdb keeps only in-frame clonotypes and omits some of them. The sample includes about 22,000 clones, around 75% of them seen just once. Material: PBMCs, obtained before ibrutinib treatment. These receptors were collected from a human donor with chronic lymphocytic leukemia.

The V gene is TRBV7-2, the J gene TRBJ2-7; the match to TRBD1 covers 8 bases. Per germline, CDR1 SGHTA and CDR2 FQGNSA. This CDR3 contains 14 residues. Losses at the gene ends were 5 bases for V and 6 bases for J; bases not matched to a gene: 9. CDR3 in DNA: TGTGCCAGCAGCACGTACGACAGGGGTAGCGAGCAGTACTTC. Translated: CASSTYDRGSEQYF.

CDR3 DNA sequence: TGTGCCAGCATCCAAGGACTCGCAACAGATACGCAGTATTTT. Translating gives CASIQGLATDTQYF. The chain couples TRBV6-1 to TRBJ2-3, with D tentatively TRBD2 (5 bases). Trimming left V 7 bases short and J 3 bases short, with 14 bases between. The germline V gene encodes CDR1 MNHNS and CDR2 SASEGT. The CDR3 is 14 residues long.

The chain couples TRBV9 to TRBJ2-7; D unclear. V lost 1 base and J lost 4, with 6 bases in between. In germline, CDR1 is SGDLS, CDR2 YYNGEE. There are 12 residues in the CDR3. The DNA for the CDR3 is TGTGCCAGCAGCGTACGTTCATACGAGCAGTACTTC. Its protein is CASSVRSYEQYF.

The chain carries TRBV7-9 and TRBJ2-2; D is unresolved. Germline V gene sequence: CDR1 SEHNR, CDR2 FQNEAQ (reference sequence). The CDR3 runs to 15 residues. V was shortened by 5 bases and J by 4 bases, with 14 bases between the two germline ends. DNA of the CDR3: TGTGCCAGCAGCACCAAGGACCCGACCACCGGGGAGCTGTTTTTT. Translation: CASSTKDPTTGELFF.

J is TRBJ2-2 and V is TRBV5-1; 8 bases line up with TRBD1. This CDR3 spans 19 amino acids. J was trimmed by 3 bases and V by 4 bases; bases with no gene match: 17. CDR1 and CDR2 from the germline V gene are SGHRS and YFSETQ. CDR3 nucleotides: TGCGCCAGCAGCCAAGGAACCGGGACAGGCGATTCCCACACCGGGGAGCTGTTTTTT. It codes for CASSQGTGTGDSHTGELFF. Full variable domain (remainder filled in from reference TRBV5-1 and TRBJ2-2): KAGVTQTPRYLIKTRGQQVTLSCSPISGHRSVSWYQQTPGQGLQFLFEYFSETQRNKGNFPGRFSGRQFSNSRSEMNVSTLELGDSALYLCASSQGTGTGDSHTGELFFGEGSRLTVL.

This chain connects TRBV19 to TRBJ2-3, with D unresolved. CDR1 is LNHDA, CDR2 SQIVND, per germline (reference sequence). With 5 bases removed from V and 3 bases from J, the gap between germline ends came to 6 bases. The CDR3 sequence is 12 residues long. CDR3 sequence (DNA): TGTGCCAGTAGTGGTTTAACAGATACGCAGTATTTT. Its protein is CASSGLTDTQYF.

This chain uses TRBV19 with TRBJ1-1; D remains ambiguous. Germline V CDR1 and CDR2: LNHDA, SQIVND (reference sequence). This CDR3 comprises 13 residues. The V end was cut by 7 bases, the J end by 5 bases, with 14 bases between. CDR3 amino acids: CASKYNGWTEAFF. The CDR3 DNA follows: TGTGCCAGTAAGTACAACGGCTGGACTGAAGCTTTCTTT.

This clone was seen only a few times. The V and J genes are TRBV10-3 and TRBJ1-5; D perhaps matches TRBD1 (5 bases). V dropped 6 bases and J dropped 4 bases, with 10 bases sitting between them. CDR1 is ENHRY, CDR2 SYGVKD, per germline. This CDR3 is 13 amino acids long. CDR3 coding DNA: TGTGCCATCAGGTCGACAGTGAATCAGCCCCAGCATTTT. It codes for CAIRSTVNQPQHF.

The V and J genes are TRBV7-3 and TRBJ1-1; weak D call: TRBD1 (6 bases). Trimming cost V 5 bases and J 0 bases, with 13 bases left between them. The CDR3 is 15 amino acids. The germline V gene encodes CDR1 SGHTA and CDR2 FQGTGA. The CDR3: CASSTPTGMNTEAFF. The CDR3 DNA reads TGTGCCAGCAGCACCCCGACAGGTATGAACACTGAAGCTTTCTTT.

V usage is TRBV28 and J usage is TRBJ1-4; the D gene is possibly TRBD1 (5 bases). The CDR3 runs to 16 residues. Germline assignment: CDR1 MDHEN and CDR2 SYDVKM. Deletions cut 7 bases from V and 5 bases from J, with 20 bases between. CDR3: CASKPFDGQGNEKLFF. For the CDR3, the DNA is TGTGCCAGCAAACCGTTCGACGGTCAGGGCAATGAAAAACTGTTTTTT.